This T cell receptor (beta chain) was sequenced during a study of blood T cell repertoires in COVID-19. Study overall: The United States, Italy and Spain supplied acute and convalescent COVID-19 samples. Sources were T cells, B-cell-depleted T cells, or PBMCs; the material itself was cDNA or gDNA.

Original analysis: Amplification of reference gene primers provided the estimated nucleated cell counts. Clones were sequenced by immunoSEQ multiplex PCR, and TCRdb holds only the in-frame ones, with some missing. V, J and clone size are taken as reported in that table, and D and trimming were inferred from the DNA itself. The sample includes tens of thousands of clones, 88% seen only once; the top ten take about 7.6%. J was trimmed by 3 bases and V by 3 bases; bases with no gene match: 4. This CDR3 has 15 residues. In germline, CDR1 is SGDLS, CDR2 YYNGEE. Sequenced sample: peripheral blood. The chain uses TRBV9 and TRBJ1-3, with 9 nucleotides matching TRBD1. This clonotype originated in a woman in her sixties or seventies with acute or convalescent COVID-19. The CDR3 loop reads CASSAGQGSGNTIYF. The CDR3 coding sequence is TGTGCCAGCAGCGCGGGACAGGGAAGTGGAAACACCATATATTTT.